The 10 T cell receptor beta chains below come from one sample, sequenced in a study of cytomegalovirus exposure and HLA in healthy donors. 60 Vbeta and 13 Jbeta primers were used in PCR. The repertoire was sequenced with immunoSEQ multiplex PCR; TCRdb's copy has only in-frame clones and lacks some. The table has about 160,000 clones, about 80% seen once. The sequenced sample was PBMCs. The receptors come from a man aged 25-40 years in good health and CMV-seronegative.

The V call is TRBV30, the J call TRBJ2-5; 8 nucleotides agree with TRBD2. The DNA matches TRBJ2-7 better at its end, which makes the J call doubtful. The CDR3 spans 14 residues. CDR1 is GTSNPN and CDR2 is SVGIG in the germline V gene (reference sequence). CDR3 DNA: TGTGCCTGGAGTCCCTCGGGGGGGACCTACGAGCAGTACTTC. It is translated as CAWSPSGGTYEQYF.

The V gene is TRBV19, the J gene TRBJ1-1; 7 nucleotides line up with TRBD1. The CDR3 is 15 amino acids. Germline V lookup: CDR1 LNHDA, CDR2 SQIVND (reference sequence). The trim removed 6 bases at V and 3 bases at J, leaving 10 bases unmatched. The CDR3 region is CASRGNRGADTEAFF. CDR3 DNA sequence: TGTGCCAGTAGAGGGAACAGGGGAGCGGACACTGAAGCTTTCTTT.

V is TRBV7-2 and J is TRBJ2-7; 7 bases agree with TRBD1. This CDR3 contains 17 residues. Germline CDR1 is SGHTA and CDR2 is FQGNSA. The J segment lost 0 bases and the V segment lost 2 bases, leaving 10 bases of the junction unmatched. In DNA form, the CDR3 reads TGTGCCAGCAGCTTAATGGGGACAGAAGCAAGCTCCTACGAGCAGTACTTC. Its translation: CASSLMGTEASSYEQYF.

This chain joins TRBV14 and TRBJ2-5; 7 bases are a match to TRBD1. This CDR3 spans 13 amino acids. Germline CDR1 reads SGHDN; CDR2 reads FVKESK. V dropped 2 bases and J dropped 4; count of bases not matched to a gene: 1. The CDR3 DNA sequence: TGTGCCAGCAGCCAAAACAGGGGAGAGACCCAGTACTTC. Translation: CASSQNRGETQYF.

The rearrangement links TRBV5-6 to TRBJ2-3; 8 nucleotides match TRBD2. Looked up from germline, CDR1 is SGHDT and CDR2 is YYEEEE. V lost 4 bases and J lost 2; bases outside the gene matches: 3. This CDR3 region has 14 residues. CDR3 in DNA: TGTGCCAGCAGCCCAGGACTAGCCACAGATACGCAGTATTTT. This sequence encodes CASSPGLATDTQYF.

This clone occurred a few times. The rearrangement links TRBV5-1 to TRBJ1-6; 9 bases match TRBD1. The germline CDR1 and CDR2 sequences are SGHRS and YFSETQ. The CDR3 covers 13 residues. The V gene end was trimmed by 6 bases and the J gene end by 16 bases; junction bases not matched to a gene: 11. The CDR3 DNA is TGCGCCAGCACTCGCGAAGGGGGGACAGGGCTCCACTTT. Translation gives CASTREGGTGLHF.

CDR3 region: CSAYLNEQYF. CDR3 bases: TGCAGTGCCTATCTTAACGAGCAGTACTTC. The rearrangement uses TRBV20-1 and TRBJ2-7; no firm D call. In germline, CDR1 is DFQATT, CDR2 SNEGSKA (reference sequence). This CDR3 has 10 amino acids. With 6 bases removed from V and 5 bases from J, the gap between germline ends came to 8 bases.

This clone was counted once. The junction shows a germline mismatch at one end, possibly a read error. CDR3 protein: CAGSLTGAREKLFF. In DNA form, the CDR3 reads TGCGCCGGCAGCTTGACAGGGGCTCGGGAAAAACTGTTTTTT. V usage is TRBV5-1 and J usage is TRBJ1-4; 8 bases match TRBD1. Germline V lookup: CDR1 SGHRS, CDR2 YFSETQ. The CDR3 totals 14 residues.

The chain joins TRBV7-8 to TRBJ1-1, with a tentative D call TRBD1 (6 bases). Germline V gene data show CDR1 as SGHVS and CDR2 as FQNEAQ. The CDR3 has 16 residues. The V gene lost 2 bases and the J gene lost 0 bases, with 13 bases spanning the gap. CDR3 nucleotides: TGTGCCAGCAGCTTATTCCAGGGGTTCATGAACACTGAAGCTTTCTTT. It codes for CASSLFQGFMNTEAFF. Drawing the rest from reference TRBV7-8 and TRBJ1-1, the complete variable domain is GAGVSQSPRYKVAKRGQDVALRCDPISGHVSLFWYQQALGQGPEFLTYFQNEAQLDKSGLPSDRFFAERPEGSVSTLKIQRTQQEDSAVYLCASSLFQGFMNTEAFFGQGTRLTVV.

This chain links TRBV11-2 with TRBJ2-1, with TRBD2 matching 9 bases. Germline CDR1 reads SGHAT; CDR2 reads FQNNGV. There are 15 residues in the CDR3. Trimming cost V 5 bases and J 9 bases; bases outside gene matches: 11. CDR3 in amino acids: CASSATSGEGGEQFF. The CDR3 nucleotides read TGTGCCAGCAGCGCGACTAGCGGAGAAGGGGGTGAGCAGTTCTTC. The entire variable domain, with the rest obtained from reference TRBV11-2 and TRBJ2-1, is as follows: EAGVAQSPRYKIIEKRQSVAFWCNPISGHATLYWYQQILGQGPKLLIQFQNNGVVDDSQLPKDRFSAERLKGVDSTLKIQPAKLEDSAVYLCASSATSGEGGEQFFGPGTRLTVL.